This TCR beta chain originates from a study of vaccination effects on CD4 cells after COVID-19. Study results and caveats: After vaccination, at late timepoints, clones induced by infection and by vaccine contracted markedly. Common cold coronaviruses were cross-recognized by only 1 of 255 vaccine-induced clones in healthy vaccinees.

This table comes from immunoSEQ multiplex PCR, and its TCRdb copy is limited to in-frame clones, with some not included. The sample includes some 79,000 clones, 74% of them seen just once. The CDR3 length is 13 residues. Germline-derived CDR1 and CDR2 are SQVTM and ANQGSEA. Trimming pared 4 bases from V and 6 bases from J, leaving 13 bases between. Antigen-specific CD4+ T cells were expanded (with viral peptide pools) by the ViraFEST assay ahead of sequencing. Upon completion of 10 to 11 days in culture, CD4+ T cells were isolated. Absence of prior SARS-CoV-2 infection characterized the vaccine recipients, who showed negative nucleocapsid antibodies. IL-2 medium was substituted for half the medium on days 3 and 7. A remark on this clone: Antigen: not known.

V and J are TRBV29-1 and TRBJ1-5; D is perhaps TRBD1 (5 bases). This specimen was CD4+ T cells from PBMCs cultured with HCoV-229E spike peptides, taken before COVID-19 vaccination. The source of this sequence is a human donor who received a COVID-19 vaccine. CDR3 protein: CSVGGSGGQPQHF. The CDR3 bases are TGCAGCGTTGGCGGCTCCGGGGGTCAGCCCCAGCATTTT.